The clone carrying this T cell receptor (beta chain) showed up just once. This sample is part of a study of blood T cell repertoires in COVID-19. V was trimmed by 3 bases and J by 2 bases, leaving 22 bases between them. Germline V gives CDR1 SGHVS, CDR2 FNYEAQ. This CDR3 spans 18 amino acids. The data were produced by immunoSEQ multiplex PCR, yet TCRdb's version contains in-frame clones alone and is incomplete. The data show fewer than 200,000 clones, about 83% seen once. Sequenced material: peripheral blood. The clonotype was recovered from a man between 35 and 55 years old who had recovered from COVID-19. This chain joins TRBV7-6 and TRBJ2-5; weak D call: TRBD2 (6 bases). Here the CDR3 DNA reads TGTGCCAGCAGCTTCACCCAGAGAAGCGGGCCGATTCAAGAGACCCAGTACTTC. As protein: CASSFTQRSGPIQETQYF.